This T cell receptor beta chain was obtained from a study of neoadjuvant nivolumab and ipilimumab in lung cancer. The method was immunoSEQ multiplex PCR; TCRdb's version includes in-frame clones alone and lacks a portion of them. The sample yields 15,000 to 20,000 clones, around 76% seen once. Trimming took off 0 bases at V and 1 base at J, with 7 bases between the two ends. This CDR3 has 15 residues. CDR1 MGHRA and CDR2 YSYEKL come from the germline V gene. About this clone: Its target is not known.

Study conclusions and caveats: Resected-tumor TCR richness correlated positively with pretherapy blood richness.

This sequence was found in an adult with non-small cell lung cancer. Sample: tumor tissue, taken after neoadjuvant nivolumab, alone or with ipilimumab, at or shortly before surgery. The rearrangement links TRBV4-1 to TRBJ2-1; no clear D. CDR3 bases: TGCGCCAGCAGCCAAGAAGTACGGTCCTACAATGAGCAGTTCTTC. Translation gives CASSQEVRSYNEQFF.